Listed here is a single T cell receptor (beta chain). What it binds is unknown. Trimming shortened V by 1 base and J by 6 bases, and 10 bases separated the two germline ends. Germline assignment: CDR1 SGHVS and CDR2 FQNEAQ. The CDR3 has 14 residues. The data stem from a study of lymphopenia after photon versus proton radiotherapy. Study-wide results and limits: Relative stability marked proton patients; photon patients lost diversity and naive cells. Post-nadir diversity loss with photons came from oligoclonal expansion, particularly CD8+ Temra cells. Survival link was tested only in deceased patients; proton benefit remains a possibility.

Sequencing was performed with immunoSEQ multiplex PCR; in TCRdb, only in-frame clones are kept and a portion is missing. This sample has tens of thousands of clones, with around nine tenths found just once. The input for sequencing was peripheral blood, taken from a patient treated with proton-based radiotherapy. This chain joins TRBV7-8 and TRBJ1-5; D is undetermined. The receptor comes from a woman aged 55-69 years with cholangiocarcinoma. Some clones in this sample may be carry-over from other donors' samples. In DNA, the CDR3 is TGTGCCAGCAGCTTAGGTCAGTTTCGTCAGCCCCAGCATTTT. Translated, it gives CASSLGQFRQPQHF.